The 13 T cell receptor beta chains given below trace back to one sample, sequenced in a study of cytotoxic CD8 clonotypes in ibrutinib-treated CLL. Here immunoSEQ multiplex PCR was the method, and the copy in TCRdb shows in-frame clones only, minus some. The table lists 250,000 to 350,000 clones, around 76% of them singletons. The sequenced sample was PBMCs, obtained at disease progression, from a patient treated with ibrutinib. The receptors derive from a human donor with chronic lymphocytic leukemia.

V usage is TRBV9 and J usage is TRBJ1-4; 7 bases line up with TRBD1. CDR3 size: 15 residues. V trimming: 4 bases; J trimming: 0 bases; junction bases outside the gene matches: 3. CDR1 SGDLS and CDR2 YYNGEE come from the germline V gene. The chain's CDR3 is CASSSGQATNEKLFF. The CDR3 nucleotides read TGTGCCAGCAGCTCAGGACAGGCAACTAATGAAAAACTGTTTTTT.

The CDR3 bases are TGCGCCAGCAGCCAAAGAGCCTTGGGGGGCACAGATACGCAGTATTTT. Translation gives CASSQRALGGTDTQYF. The V and J genes are TRBV4-1 and TRBJ2-3; D is tentatively TRBD1 or TRBD2 (5 bases each). This CDR3 has 16 amino acids. Per germline, CDR1 MGHRA and CDR2 YSYEKL. V lost 2 bases, J lost 1 base, and 13 bases lay in between.

V gene TRBV27 combines with J gene TRBJ2-7; 8 nucleotides align to TRBD1. J was trimmed by 2 bases and V by 6 bases; bases with no gene match: 3. Per germline, CDR1 MNHEY and CDR2 SMNVEV (reference sequence). This CDR3 contains 13 residues. CDR3 loop: CASSYRGAYEQYF. CDR3 nucleotide sequence: TGTGCCAGCAGCTACAGGGGGGCCTACGAGCAGTACTTC.

This clone was seen a handful of times. Other DNA variants within this sample encode the same CDR3. This chain uses TRBV18 with TRBJ2-2; no firm D call. This CDR3 region has 13 residues. Deletions cut 3 bases from V and 4 bases from J, with 6 bases between. Germline V gives CDR1 KGHSH, CDR2 LQKENI. The CDR3 bases are TGTGCCAGCTCACCCAGAGGCACCGGGGAGCTGTTTTTT. It translates to CASSPRGTGELFF.

In DNA, the CDR3 is TGTGCCAGCAGCCACGACAGAAACACAGATACGCAGTATTTT. Translated: CASSHDRNTDTQYF. The rearrangement uses TRBV7-3 and TRBJ2-3, with D tentatively TRBD1 (5 bases). Germline V CDR1 and CDR2: SGHTA, FQGTGA. Trimming took off 5 bases at V and 2 bases at J, with 11 bases between the two ends. There are 14 residues in the CDR3.

The gene calls are TRBV27 and TRBJ1-4; 7 positions agree with TRBD1. Germline V gives CDR1 MNHEY, CDR2 SMNVEV (reference sequence). This CDR3 has 14 residues. With V trimmed by 2 bases and J by 3 bases, 0 bases remained unmatched. The CDR3 DNA reads TGTGCCAGCAGTTTACAGGGGGCTAATGAAAAACTGTTTTTT. Amino acid sequence: CASSLQGANEKLFF.

The chain couples TRBV11-2 to TRBJ2-5; tentative D call: TRBD2 (5 bases). Trimming removed 5 bases at V and 5 bases at J, with 12 bases between. Germline V gene sequence: CDR1 SGHAT, CDR2 FQNNGV. This CDR3 contains 13 residues. CDR3 residues: CASSPHRGETQYF. For the CDR3, the DNA is TGTGCCAGCAGCCCCCACAGAGGGGAGACCCAGTACTTC.

The CDR3 region is CASRPRDREPYEQYF. DNA for the CDR3: TGCGCCAGCAGGCCCCGGGACAGGGAACCCTACGAGCAGTACTTC. The chain joins TRBV5-1 to TRBJ2-7, with 9 positions matching TRBD1. V trimming: 5 bases; J trimming: 2 bases; junction bases outside the gene matches: 8. CDR1 and CDR2 (germline): SGHRS, YFSETQ. This CDR3 has 15 amino acids.

This clone was observed a few times. V usage is TRBV19 and J usage is TRBJ2-7; D gene uncertain. Trimming cost V 0 bases and J 4 bases, with 7 bases left between them. The germline CDR1 and CDR2 sequences are LNHDA and SQIVND (reference sequence). This CDR3 contains 13 residues. The CDR3 here is CASSIDSGYEQYF. Here the CDR3 DNA reads TGTGCCAGTAGTATAGACTCCGGATACGAGCAGTACTTC. Complete variable domain (other parts from reference TRBV19 and TRBJ2-7): DGGITQSPKYLFRKEGQNVTLSCEQNLNHDAMYWYRQDPGQGLRLIYYSQIVNDFQKGDIAEGYSVSREKKESFPLTVTSAQKNPTAFYLCASSIDSGYEQYFGPGTRLTVT.

The chain recombines TRBV7-6 with TRBJ2-1; D possibly corresponds to TRBD2 (5 bases). V gave up 5 bases and J gave up 2 bases, with 13 bases separating them. The CDR3 contains 15 residues. Germline V lookup: CDR1 SGHVS, CDR2 FNYEAQ. CDR3 residues: CASSEGTSTYNEQFF. CDR3 coding DNA: TGTGCCAGCAGCGAGGGCACTAGTACCTACAATGAGCAGTTCTTC.

This clone was recorded a few times. This chain links TRBV6-5 with TRBJ1-2; unclear D gene. This CDR3 is built from 11 residues. CDR1 is MNHEY, CDR2 SVGAGI, per germline. V was cut by 2 bases and J by 8 bases, with 6 bases left in between. In DNA form, the CDR3 reads TGTGCCAGCAGTTACCTTGGGGGCTACACCTTC. As protein: CASSYLGGYTF.

Here the CDR3 DNA reads TGTGCCAGTAGTATAAAAAGACGGTCCTACAATGAGCAGTTCTTC. Translation gives CASSIKRRSYNEQFF. The chain combines TRBV19 with TRBJ2-1, with no clear D. Trimming removed 2 bases from V and 1 base from J, with 9 bases in between. This CDR3 has 15 amino acids. The germline V gene encodes CDR1 LNHDA and CDR2 SQIVND (reference sequence).

This chain connects TRBV9 to TRBJ2-7; TRBD2 is a possible D gene (6 bases). This CDR3 has 16 amino acids. Germline-derived CDR1 and CDR2 are SGDLS and YYNGEE. V was clipped by 0 bases and J by 5 bases, with 18 bases between them. The CDR3 sequence: CASSVGSYGGFDEQYF. In DNA, the CDR3 is TGTGCCAGCAGCGTAGGCTCCTACGGAGGGTTCGACGAGCAGTACTTC. The variable domain in full, completed from reference TRBV9 and TRBJ2-7, reads DSGVTQTPKHLITATGQRVTLRCSPRSGDLSVYWYQQSLDQGLQFLIQYYNGEERAKGNILERFSAQQFPDLHSELNLSSLELGDSALYFCASSVGSYGGFDEQYFGPGTRLTVT.